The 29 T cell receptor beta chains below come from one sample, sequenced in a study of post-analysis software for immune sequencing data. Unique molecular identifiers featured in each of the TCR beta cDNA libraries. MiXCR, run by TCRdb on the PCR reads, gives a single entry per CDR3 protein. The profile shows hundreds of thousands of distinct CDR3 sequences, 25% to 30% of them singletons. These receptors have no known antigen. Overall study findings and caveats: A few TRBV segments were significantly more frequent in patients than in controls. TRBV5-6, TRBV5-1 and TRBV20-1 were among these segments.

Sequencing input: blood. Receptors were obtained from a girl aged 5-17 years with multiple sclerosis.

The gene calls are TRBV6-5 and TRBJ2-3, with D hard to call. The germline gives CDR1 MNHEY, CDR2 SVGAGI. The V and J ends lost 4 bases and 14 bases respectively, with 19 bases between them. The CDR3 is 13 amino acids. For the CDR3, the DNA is TGTGCCAGCAGTTCGGTGCTAGGCCCACGGCTGTATTTT. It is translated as CASSSVLGPRLYF.

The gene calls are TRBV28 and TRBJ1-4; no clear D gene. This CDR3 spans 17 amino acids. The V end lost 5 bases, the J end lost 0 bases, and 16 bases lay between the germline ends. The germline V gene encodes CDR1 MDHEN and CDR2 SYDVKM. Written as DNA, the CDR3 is TGTGCCAGCAGTCCGATCGAGGAGGGAACAACTAATGAAAAACTGTTTTTT. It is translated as CASSPIEEGTTNEKLFF.

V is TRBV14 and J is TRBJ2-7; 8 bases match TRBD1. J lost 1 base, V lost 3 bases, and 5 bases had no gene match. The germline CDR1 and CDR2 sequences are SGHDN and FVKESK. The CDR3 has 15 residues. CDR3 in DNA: TGTGCCAGCAGCCAGTCAGGGGGCTTTTCCTACGAGCAGTACTTC. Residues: CASSQSGGFSYEQYF.

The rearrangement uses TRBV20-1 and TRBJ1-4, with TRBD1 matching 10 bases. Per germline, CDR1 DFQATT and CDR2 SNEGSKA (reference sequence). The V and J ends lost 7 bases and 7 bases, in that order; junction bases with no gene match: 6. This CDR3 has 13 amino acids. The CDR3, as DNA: TGCAGTGTTGGCCGGACAGGGGGTGAAAAACTGTTTTTT. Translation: CSVGRTGGEKLFF.

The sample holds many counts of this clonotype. CDR3 bases: TGCAGTGCTAGAGCCTCGTCTAGCGGGAGATACAATGAGCAGTTCTTC. Protein: CSARASSSGRYNEQFF. The V and J genes are TRBV20-1 and TRBJ2-1; TRBD2 aligns across 10 bases. This CDR3 spans 16 amino acids. V dropped 1 base and J dropped 4; count of bases not matched to a gene: 7. Germline CDR1 reads DFQATT; CDR2 reads SNEGSKA (reference sequence).

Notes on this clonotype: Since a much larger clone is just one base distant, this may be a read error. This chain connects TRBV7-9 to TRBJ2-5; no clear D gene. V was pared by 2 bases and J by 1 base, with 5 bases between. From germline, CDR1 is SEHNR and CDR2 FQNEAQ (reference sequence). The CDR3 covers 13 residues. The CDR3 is CASSLQFQETQYF. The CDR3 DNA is TGTGCCAGCAGCTTACAGTTCCAAGAGACCCAGTACTTC. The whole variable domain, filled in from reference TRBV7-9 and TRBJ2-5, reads DTGVSQNPRHKITKRGQNVTFRCDPISEHNRLYWYRQTLGQGPEFLTYFQNEAQLEKSRLLSDRFSAERPKGSFSTLEIQRTEQGDSAMYLCASSLQFQETQYFGPGTRLLVL.

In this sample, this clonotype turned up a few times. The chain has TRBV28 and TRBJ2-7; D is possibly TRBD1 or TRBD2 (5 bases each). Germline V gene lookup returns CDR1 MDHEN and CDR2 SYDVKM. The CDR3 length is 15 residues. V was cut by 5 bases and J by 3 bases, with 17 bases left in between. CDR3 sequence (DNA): TGTGCCAGCAGTACACCGGGGCCCGCCTTCTACGAGCAGTACTTC. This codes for CASSTPGPAFYEQYF.

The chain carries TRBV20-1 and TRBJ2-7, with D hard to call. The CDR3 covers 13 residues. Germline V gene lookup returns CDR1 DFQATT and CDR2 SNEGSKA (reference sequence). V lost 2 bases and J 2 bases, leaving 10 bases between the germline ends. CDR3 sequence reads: CSARPTDAYEQYF. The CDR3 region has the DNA TGCAGTGCTAGACCCACCGACGCCTACGAGCAGTACTTC.

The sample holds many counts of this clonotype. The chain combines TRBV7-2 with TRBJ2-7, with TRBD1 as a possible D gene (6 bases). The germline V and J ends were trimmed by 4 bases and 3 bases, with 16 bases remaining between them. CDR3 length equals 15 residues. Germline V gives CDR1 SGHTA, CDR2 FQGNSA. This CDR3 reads CASSSRVWTDYEQYF. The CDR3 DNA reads TGTGCCAGCAGCTCCCGGGTATGGACAGACTACGAGCAGTACTTC.

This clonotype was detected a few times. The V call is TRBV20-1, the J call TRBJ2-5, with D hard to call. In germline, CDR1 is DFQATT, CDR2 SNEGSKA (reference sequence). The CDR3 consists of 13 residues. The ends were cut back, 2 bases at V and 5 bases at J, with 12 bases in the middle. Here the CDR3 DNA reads TGCAGTGCTAGATTAAGTAGTAAGGAGACCCAGTACTTC. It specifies CSARLSSKETQYF.

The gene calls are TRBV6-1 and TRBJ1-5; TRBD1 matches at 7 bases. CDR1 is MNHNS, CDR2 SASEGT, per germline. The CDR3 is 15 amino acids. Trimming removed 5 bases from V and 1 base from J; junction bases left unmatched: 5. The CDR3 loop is CASSPDRVSNQPQHF. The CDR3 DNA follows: TGTGCCAGCAGTCCAGACAGGGTAAGCAATCAGCCCCAGCATTTT.

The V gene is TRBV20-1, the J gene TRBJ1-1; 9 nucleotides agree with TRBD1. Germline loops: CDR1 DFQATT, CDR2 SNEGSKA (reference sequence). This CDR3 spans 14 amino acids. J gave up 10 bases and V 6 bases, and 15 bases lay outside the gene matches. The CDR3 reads CSANSKQGASGAFF. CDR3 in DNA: TGCAGTGCCAATTCAAAACAGGGGGCTAGTGGAGCTTTCTTT.

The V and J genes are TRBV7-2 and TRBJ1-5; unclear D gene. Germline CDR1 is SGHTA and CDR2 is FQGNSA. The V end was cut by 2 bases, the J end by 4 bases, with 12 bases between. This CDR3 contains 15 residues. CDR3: CASSLSLNQNQPQHF. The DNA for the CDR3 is TGTGCCAGCAGCTTATCTCTAAATCAAAATCAGCCCCAGCATTTT.

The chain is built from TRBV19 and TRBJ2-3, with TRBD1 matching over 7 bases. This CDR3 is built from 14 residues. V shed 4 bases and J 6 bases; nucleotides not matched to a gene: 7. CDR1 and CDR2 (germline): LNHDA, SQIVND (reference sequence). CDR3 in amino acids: CASSTVGRGDTQYF. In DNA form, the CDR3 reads TGTGCCAGTAGTACAGTCGGCAGGGGGGATACGCAGTATTTT.

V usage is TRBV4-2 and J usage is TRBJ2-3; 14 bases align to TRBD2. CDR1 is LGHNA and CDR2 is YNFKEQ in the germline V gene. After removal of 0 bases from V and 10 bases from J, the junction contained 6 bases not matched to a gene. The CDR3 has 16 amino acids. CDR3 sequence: CASSQEWTSGGPAQYF. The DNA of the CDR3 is TGTGCCAGCAGCCAAGAGTGGACTAGCGGGGGGCCCGCGCAGTATTTT.

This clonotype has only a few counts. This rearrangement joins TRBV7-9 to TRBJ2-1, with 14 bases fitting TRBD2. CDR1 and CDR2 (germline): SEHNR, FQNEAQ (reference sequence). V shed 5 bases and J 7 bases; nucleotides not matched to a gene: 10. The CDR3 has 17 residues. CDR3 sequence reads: CASSPGTSGSSRNEQFF. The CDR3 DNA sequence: TGTGCCAGCAGCCCAGGGACTAGCGGGAGCAGTCGGAATGAGCAGTTCTTC.

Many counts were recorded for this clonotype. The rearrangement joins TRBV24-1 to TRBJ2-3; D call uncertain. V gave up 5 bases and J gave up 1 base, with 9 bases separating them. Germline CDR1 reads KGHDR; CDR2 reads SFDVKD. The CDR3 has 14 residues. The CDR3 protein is CATSATLGTDTQYF. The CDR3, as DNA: TGTGCCACCAGTGCCACCTTGGGCACAGATACGCAGTATTTT.

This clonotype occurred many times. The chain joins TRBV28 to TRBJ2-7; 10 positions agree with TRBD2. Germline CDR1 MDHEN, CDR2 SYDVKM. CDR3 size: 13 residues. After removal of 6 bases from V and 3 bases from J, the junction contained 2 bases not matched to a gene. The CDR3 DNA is TGTGCCAGCAGACTAGCGGGGAGCTACGAGCAGTACTTC. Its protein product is CASRLAGSYEQYF.

The CDR3 nucleotides read TGCGCCAGCAGCTTTACCGGGGTAATGAACACTGAAGCTTTCTTT. Protein sequence: CASSFTGVMNTEAFF. The chain links TRBV5-1 to TRBJ1-1; D remains unclear. Trimming removed 2 bases at V and 0 bases at J, with 11 bases between. CDR1 and CDR2 (germline): SGHRS, YFSETQ. The CDR3 covers 15 residues.

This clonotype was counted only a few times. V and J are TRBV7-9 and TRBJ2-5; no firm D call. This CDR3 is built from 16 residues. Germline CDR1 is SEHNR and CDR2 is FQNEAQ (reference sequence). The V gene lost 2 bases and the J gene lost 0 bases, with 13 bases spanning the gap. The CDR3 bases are TGTGCCAGCAGCTTACTCGGTTCAAGAGACCAAGAGACCCAGTACTTC. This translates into CASSLLGSRDQETQYF.

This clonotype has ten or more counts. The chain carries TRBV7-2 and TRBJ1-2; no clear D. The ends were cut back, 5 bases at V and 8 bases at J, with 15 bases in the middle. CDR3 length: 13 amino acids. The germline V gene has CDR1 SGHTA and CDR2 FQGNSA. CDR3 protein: CASSPQTYRGYTF. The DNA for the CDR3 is TGTGCCAGCAGCCCGCAGACGTACCGGGGCTACACCTTC.

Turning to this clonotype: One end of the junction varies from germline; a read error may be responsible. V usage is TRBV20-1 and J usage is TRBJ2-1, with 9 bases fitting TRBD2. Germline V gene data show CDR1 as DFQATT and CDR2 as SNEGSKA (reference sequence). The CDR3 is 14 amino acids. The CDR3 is CSAISGRTYSEQFF. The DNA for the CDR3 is TGCAGTGCTATTAGCGGGAGAACCTACAGTGAGCAGTTCTTC.

CDR3 in amino acids: CASSRASVSQETQYF. For the CDR3, the DNA is TGCGCCAGCAGCCGCGCCAGCGTGTCGCAAGAGACCCAGTACTTC. The chain recombines TRBV5-1 with TRBJ2-5; D not certain. Germline CDR1 reads SGHRS; CDR2 reads YFSETQ. Trimming removed 4 bases at V and 2 bases at J, with 15 bases between. The CDR3 loop spans 15 amino acids.

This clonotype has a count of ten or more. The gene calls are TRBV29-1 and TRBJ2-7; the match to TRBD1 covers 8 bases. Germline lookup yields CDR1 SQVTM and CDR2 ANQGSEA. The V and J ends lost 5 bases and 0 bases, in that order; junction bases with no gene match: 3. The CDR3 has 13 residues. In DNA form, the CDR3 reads TGCAGCGTTTCCGGGACAGGCTCCTACGAGCAGTACTTC. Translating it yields CSVSGTGSYEQYF.

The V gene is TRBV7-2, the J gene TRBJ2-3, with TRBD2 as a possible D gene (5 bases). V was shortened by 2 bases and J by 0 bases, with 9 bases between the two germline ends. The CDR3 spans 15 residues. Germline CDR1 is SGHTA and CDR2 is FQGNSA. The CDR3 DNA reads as TGTGCCAGCAGCTTAAGTAGCGTAAGCACAGATACGCAGTATTTT. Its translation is CASSLSSVSTDTQYF.

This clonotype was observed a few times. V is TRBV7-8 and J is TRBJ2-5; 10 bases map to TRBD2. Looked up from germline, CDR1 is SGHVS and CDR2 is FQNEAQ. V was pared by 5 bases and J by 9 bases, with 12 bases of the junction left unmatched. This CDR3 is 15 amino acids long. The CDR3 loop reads CASSGTSGVGEAQYF. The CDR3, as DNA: TGTGCCAGCAGCGGAACTAGCGGGGTGGGTGAGGCCCAGTACTTC.

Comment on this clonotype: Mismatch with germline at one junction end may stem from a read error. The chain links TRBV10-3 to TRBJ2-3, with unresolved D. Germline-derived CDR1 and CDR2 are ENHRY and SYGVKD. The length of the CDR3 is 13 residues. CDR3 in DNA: TGTGCCAGTGGCCGCGAGCTCAAAGATGCGCAGTATTTT. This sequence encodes CASGRELKDAQYF.

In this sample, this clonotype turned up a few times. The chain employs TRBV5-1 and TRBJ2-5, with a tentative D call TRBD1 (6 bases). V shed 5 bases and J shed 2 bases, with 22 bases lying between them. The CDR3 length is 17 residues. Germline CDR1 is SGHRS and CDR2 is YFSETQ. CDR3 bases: TGCGCCAGCAGGCGGGTCCCCCAACAGGGTTTTCAAGAGACCCAGTACTTC. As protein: CASRRVPQQGFQETQYF.

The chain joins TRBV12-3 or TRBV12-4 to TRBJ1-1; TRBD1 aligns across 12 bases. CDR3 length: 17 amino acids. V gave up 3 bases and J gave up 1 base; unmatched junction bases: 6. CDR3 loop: CASSFGTGGLRNTEAFF. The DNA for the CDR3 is TGTGCCAGCAGTTTTGGGACAGGGGGCTTAAGGAACACTGAAGCTTTCTTT.